A selection of T cell receptor beta chains follows, all from one sample in a study of blood T cell repertoires in COVID-19. Some clones are missing from TCRdb's copy, which holds only in-frame ones; the method was immunoSEQ multiplex PCR. The profile covers more than 55,000 clones, with about 90% appearing a single time and approximately 8.8% taken by the ten largest. Material: peripheral blood. Source of these receptors: a human donor with active COVID-19. The donor label of this sample is uncertain. Each CDR3 is given with its conserved first and last residue. The order of the fields is V gene, clone size, J gene, CDR3 protein. Not all rows give a size; the values are once, few, many and, for expanded clones, a class.

V: TRBV4-2
size: few
J: TRBJ1-3
CDR3: CASSPRSQGGSGNTIYF

V: TRBV5-1
size: .
J: TRBJ2-1
CDR3: CASSLDVAGNNEQFF

V: TRBV5-1
size: .
J: TRBJ2-3
CDR3: CASSTSLPTDTQYF

V: TRBV19
size: .
J: TRBJ1-5
CDR3: CASSKGFVTLYSNQPQHF

V: TRBV7-6
size: .
J: TRBJ2-7
CDR3: CASSPLAGGGYEQYF

V: TRBV7-8
size: .
J: TRBJ2-3
CDR3: CASSSGLAGGLDTQYF

V: TRBV7-2
size: .
J: TRBJ2-1
CDR3: CASSLRGTSGSFTYNEQFF

V: TRBV7-3
size: .
J: TRBJ1-1
CDR3: CASSRDRAKFSEAFF

V: TRBV28
size: .
J: TRBJ2-7
CDR3: CATTPSPFYEQYF

V: TRBV15
size: .
J: TRBJ1-1
CDR3: CATREQGSLWTEAFF

V: TRBV19
size: .
J: TRBJ2-1
CDR3: CASSTAGTWSTEQFF

V: TRBV29-1
size: .
J: TRBJ2-1
CDR3: CSVVAVTGYNEQFF

V: TRBV4-2
size: .
J: TRBJ1-2
CDR3: CASSQDGARTGDGYTF

V: TRBV18
size: once
J: TRBJ2-2
CDR3: CASSPPDTSNTGELFF

V: TRBV19
size: .
J: TRBJ1-6
CDR3: CASRDRGPSSPLHF

V: TRBV9
size: few
J: TRBJ2-7
CDR3: CASSGQNYEQYF

V: TRBV5-1
size: .
J: TRBJ1-2
CDR3: CASSSTGGSYGYTF

V: TRBV6-5
size: .
J: TRBJ1-6
CDR3: CASRAGPANNSPLHF

V: TRBV4-1
size: .
J: TRBJ2-3
CDR3: CASSQETSTDTQYF

V: TRBV5-1
size: .
J: TRBJ2-7
CDR3: CASSGTSSSEQYF

V: TRBV6-1
size: .
J: TRBJ1-2
CDR3: CASSEGGLGIGYTF

V: TRBV27
size: once
J: TRBJ2-7
CDR3: CASSLSPSGDLREQYF

V: TRBV15
size: .
J: TRBJ2-2
CDR3: CATSRDLQGGNTGELFF

V: TRBV4-2
size: .
J: TRBJ2-1
CDR3: CASSQERGGYNEQFF

V: TRBV28
size: .
J: TRBJ2-7
CDR3: CASSFPDRDLNEQYF

V: TRBV15
size: .
J: TRBJ2-1
CDR3: CATSRAPGGSADNEQFF

V: TRBV6-6
size: .
J: TRBJ2-4
CDR3: CASSYFRGTAKNIQYF

V: TRBV6-2/TRBV6-3
size: .
J: TRBJ2-2
CDR3: CASSVDRFPNTGELFF

V: TRBV4-2
size: .
J: TRBJ2-1
CDR3: CASSQEMRASGGNEQFF